The present entry profiles one T cell receptor beta chain with its context. The antigen is not known. Measured with immunoSEQ multiplex PCR; TCRdb has only the in-frame clones, and not every one. The table records roughly 80,000 clones, 84% of them present only once. The record originates from a study of OX40 agonist ivuxolimab in advanced cancers. Study results and caveats: Mean expanded clone counts were higher in CD8+ than CD4+ T cells. Both blood CD4+ and CD8+ T cells showed clonal growth by week 6 at 0.1 to 3.0 mg/kg.

This CDR3 is built from 14 residues. CDR1 is KGHSH, CDR2 LQKENI, per germline. V lost 3 bases and J lost 7, with 10 bases in between. Individuals having autoimmune disease history or systemic immunosuppression were not enrolled. The genes are TRBV18 and TRBJ1-6, with TRBD1 as a possible D gene (6 bases). The sequencing used CD4+ or CD8+ T cells sorted from blood, collected in a trial of the OX40 agonist ivuxolimab. This receptor was obtained from an adult with an advanced solid tumor such as melanoma, head and neck, liver or kidney cancer. The CDR3 DNA sequence: TGTGCCAGCTCACCTGACGGACAGAATTCACCCCTCCACTTT. Protein: CASSPDGQNSPLHF.